This TCR beta chain is from a study of STAT5B mutations in CD4+ large granular lymphocyte leukemia. Points from the study as a whole: Without putative leukemic clones, patient CD4-sorted repertoires remained more clonal than healthy CD4+ repertoires.

The CDR3 runs to 14 residues. V was pared by 2 bases and J by 4 bases, with 11 bases between. Germline V gene sequence: CDR1 LNHDA, CDR2 SQIVND (reference sequence). Method: immunoSEQ multiplex PCR; TCRdb's copy keeps in-frame clones and lacks some. Here the sample spans about 50,000 clones, approximately 83% being singletons. Concerning this clone: Antigen specificity is unknown.

Source material: CD4+ T cells from blood buffy coats. The origin of this receptor is a human donor in good health. V is TRBV19 and J is TRBJ1-2; D possibly corresponds to TRBD1 (6 bases). The DNA for the CDR3 is TGTGCCAGTAGTATAATTACAGGGATCTATGGCTACACCTTC. Translated: CASSIITGIYGYTF.